What follows are 29 T cell receptor beta chains derived from one specimen sequenced in a study of CD8 T cells in Susac syndrome. RNA was extracted with the RNeasy kit, and a quantity of roughly 0.5 to 1 ug was reverse transcribed using random hexamers. TCRdb passed the immunoSEQ multiplex PCR reads through MiXCR, listing each CDR3 protein once. The profile shows some 260,000 distinct CDR3 sequences, more than 75% of them singletons. Input material: CD8+ T cells from PBMCs. All receptors derive from a human donor with multiple sclerosis.

The CDR3 nucleotides read TGCAGTGCTAGTACTAGCGCCTCCTACGAGCAGTACTTC. Translating it yields CSASTSASYEQYF. J is TRBJ2-7 and V is TRBV20-1, with TRBD2 identical over 7 bases. The CDR3 has 13 amino acids. V lost 3 bases, J lost 0 bases, and 2 bases stayed unmatched. The germline V gene has CDR1 DFQATT and CDR2 SNEGSKA (reference sequence).

The chain uses TRBV27 and TRBJ2-7, with D possibly being TRBD1 or TRBD2 (6 bases each). The CDR3 extends over 13 amino acids. V shed 6 bases and J shed 3 bases, with 12 bases lying between them. The germline CDR1 and CDR2 sequences are MNHEY and SMNVEV (reference sequence). CDR3 amino acids: CASSQGRSYEQYF. CDR3 DNA: TGTGCCAGCAGCCAGGGGAGGAGCTACGAGCAGTACTTC.

The chain recombines TRBV30 with TRBJ2-3, with TRBD2 identical over 14 bases. Unmatched junction bases numbered 21, after V lost 5 bases and J lost 5 bases. Germline CDR1 is GTSNPN and CDR2 is SVGIG (reference sequence). The CDR3 has 20 residues. The CDR3 protein is CAWLDTGTSGSLVKVDTQYF. DNA of the CDR3: TGTGCCTGGCTAGATACCGGGACTAGCGGGAGTCTTGTGAAGGTAGATACGCAGTATTTT.

V is TRBV9 and J is TRBJ2-1, with D tentatively TRBD2 (6 bases). CDR3 size: 16 residues. The V end was cut by 0 bases, the J end by 0 bases, with 10 bases between. Germline V gene lookup returns CDR1 SGDLS and CDR2 YYNGEE. This chain's CDR3 is CASSVDSGVSYNEQFF. CDR3 sequence (DNA): TGTGCCAGCAGCGTAGACTCGGGGGTCTCCTACAATGAGCAGTTCTTC.

Comment on this clonotype: The junction differs from germline at one of its ends, possibly a read error. V and J are TRBV27 and TRBJ2-7, with TRBD1 matching 7 bases. CDR3 length equals 14 residues. The germline V gene has CDR1 MNHEY and CDR2 SMNVEV (reference sequence). In DNA form, the CDR3 reads TGTGCCAGCAGTTCGGGACAGAGCTCCCACGAGCAGTACTTC. Its translation: CASSSGQSSHEQYF.

V gene TRBV6-5 combines with J gene TRBJ2-1; 16 positions match TRBD2. Germline V gene lookup returns CDR1 MNHEY and CDR2 SVGAGI. The junction had 20 bases not matched to a gene; V was cut back by 4 bases and J by 8 bases. The CDR3 extends over 21 amino acids. The CDR3 coding sequence is TGTGCCAGCAGTTTTCTCCCGGGACTAGCGGGAGGGCCTATCTTCGAAGATGAGCAGTTCTTC. Translating gives CASSFLPGLAGGPIFEDEQFF.

This chain connects TRBV28 to TRBJ2-3, with D possibly being TRBD1 (5 bases). Deletions cut 3 bases from V and 6 bases from J, with 13 bases between. This CDR3 has 14 amino acids. The germline V gene encodes CDR1 MDHEN and CDR2 SYDVKM. The CDR3 here is CASSFQGATDTQYF. CDR3 nucleotide sequence: TGTGCCAGCAGTTTCCAAGGGGCCACCGATACGCAGTATTTT.

J is TRBJ2-1 and V is TRBV7-6; TRBD2 aligns across 8 bases. This CDR3 contains 18 residues. J lost 6 bases, V lost 5 bases, and 18 bases had no gene match. The germline V gene has CDR1 SGHVS and CDR2 FNYEAQ. The CDR3 reads CASSPRPPGGALGNEQFF. DNA for the CDR3: TGTGCCAGCAGCCCCCGACCCCCCGGGGGGGCACTAGGCAATGAGCAGTTCTTC. The complete variable domain, with remaining parts taken from reference TRBV7-6 and TRBJ2-1, reads GAGVSQSPRYKVTKRGQDVALRCDPISGHVSLYWYRQALGQGPEFLTYFNYEAQQDKSGLPNDRFSAERPEGSISTLTIQRTEQRDSAMYRCASSPRPPGGALGNEQFFGPGTRLTVL.

This chain's CDR3 is CAWREGGNTIYF. CDR3 nucleotides: TGTGCCTGGAGAGAAGGGGGAAACACCATATATTTT. The V call is TRBV30, the J call TRBJ1-3; D unresolved. This CDR3 is built from 12 residues. Germline CDR1 reads GTSNPN; CDR2 reads SVGIG (reference sequence). V dropped 3 bases and J dropped 4 bases, with 7 bases sitting between them.

The rearrangement joins TRBV9 to TRBJ2-7; TRBD1 agrees at 8 bases. Germline CDR1 and CDR2: SGDLS and YYNGEE. V shed 4 bases, J shed 2 bases, and the junction held 8 bases outside the gene matches. There are 15 residues in the CDR3. The CDR3 DNA reads as TGTGCCAGCAGCCAGGCGACAGGGGTCCCCTACGAGCAGTACTTC. Translated, it gives CASSQATGVPYEQYF.

This chain links TRBV19 with TRBJ2-1; 15 positions match TRBD2. The CDR3 has 17 amino acids. Germline V gene data show CDR1 as LNHDA and CDR2 as SQIVND (reference sequence). Trimming at V came to 4 bases and at J to 5 bases, leaving 6 bases not matched to a gene. The CDR3 region is CASSTGTSGRRNNEQFF. In DNA, the CDR3 is TGTGCCAGTAGTACCGGGACTAGCGGGAGGAGAAACAATGAGCAGTTCTTC. Complete variable domain (other parts from reference TRBV19 and TRBJ2-1): DGGITQSPKYLFRKEGQNVTLSCEQNLNHDAMYWYRQDPGQGLRLIYYSQIVNDFQKGDIAEGYSVSREKKESFPLTVTSAQKNPTAFYLCASSTGTSGRRNNEQFFGPGTRLTVL.

The chain uses TRBV4-2 and TRBJ2-7; 7 nucleotides line up with TRBD2. The germline V gene encodes CDR1 LGHNA and CDR2 YNFKEQ. The CDR3 is 16 amino acids. V lost 0 bases, J lost 3 bases, and 8 bases stayed unmatched. The CDR3 reads CASSQDPTSAFYEQYF. The CDR3 nucleotides read TGTGCCAGCAGCCAAGATCCAACTAGCGCGTTCTACGAGCAGTACTTC.

This sequence joins TRBV10-3 and TRBJ1-2, with D possibly matching TRBD1 (5 bases). This CDR3 is built from 13 residues. V was pared by 6 bases and J by 2 bases, with 10 bases between. Germline CDR1 ENHRY, CDR2 SYGVKD. In DNA form, the CDR3 reads TGTGCCATCAGCAAAAACAGGAACTATGGCTACACCTTC. This sequence encodes CAISKNRNYGYTF.

The chain carries TRBV27 and TRBJ1-2; D is perhaps TRBD1 (6 bases). CDR1 is MNHEY, CDR2 SMNVEV, per germline (reference sequence). V lost 8 bases and J 2 bases, leaving 15 bases between the germline ends. CDR3 size: 14 residues. This CDR3 is CASVYPGDNYGYTF. CDR3 nucleotide sequence: TGTGCCAGCGTGTACCCAGGGGACAACTATGGCTACACCTTC.

In this sample, this clonotype turned up a few times. This chain joins TRBV19 and TRBJ2-1; a possible D gene is TRBD2 (6 bases). The V gene's germline CDR1 is LNHDA and CDR2 SQIVND (reference sequence). V was clipped by 1 base and J by 9 bases, with 13 bases between them. The CDR3 is 14 residues long. CDR3 protein: CASSIAGSSAEQFF. For the CDR3, the DNA is TGTGCCAGTAGTATAGCGGGATCTAGCGCTGAGCAGTTCTTC.

This chain connects TRBV9 to TRBJ1-1, with D unclear. Per germline, CDR1 SGDLS and CDR2 YYNGEE. This CDR3 region has 14 residues. V was pared by 0 bases and J by 2 bases, with 8 bases between. The CDR3 DNA reads TGTGCCAGCAGCGTAGAGGACGTCAACACTGAAGCTTTCTTT. Translated, it gives CASSVEDVNTEAFF.

This chain joins TRBV2 and TRBJ2-1, with no clear D. V lost 9 bases to trimming and J lost 0 bases, with 6 bases between them. There are 12 residues in the CDR3. The V gene's germline CDR1 is SNHLY and CDR2 FYNNEI. In DNA, the CDR3 is TGTGCCAGTACGAGCTCCTACAATGAGCAGTTCTTC. Encoded protein: CASTSSYNEQFF.

The V and J genes are TRBV5-6 and TRBJ1-1; D is ambiguous. The CDR3 contains 12 residues. Germline loops: CDR1 SGHDT, CDR2 YYEEEE. V lost 1 base, J lost 3 bases, and 4 bases lay in between. CDR3 loop: CASSLMDTEAFF. The CDR3 region has the DNA TGTGCCAGCAGCTTGATGGACACTGAAGCTTTCTTT.

The gene calls are TRBV20-1 and TRBJ2-7; tentative D call: TRBD2 (5 bases). The V end lost 3 bases, the J end lost 0 bases, and 12 bases lay between the germline ends. Germline CDR1 DFQATT, CDR2 SNEGSKA (reference sequence). CDR3 length: 14 residues. CDR3 nucleotides: TGCAGTGCTAGGGAGCCCGGAGGCTCCTACGAGCAGTACTTC. Its protein product is CSAREPGGSYEQYF.

This sequence joins TRBV4-1 and TRBJ1-1; 9 bases line up with TRBD1. Trimming at V came to 3 bases and at J to 11 bases, leaving 7 bases not matched to a gene. Germline CDR1 reads MGHRA; CDR2 reads YSYEKL. This CDR3 comprises 13 residues. For the CDR3, the DNA is TGCGCCAGCAGCCAGATAGACAGGGGGGAGGCTTTCTTT. Protein product: CASSQIDRGEAFF.

The CDR3: CASSDIGTGGLYEQYF. The DNA of the CDR3 is TGTGCCAGCAGTGATATCGGGACAGGGGGCCTCTACGAGCAGTACTTC. The chain carries TRBV2 and TRBJ2-7, with 12 bases that match TRBD1. From germline, CDR1 is SNHLY and CDR2 FYNNEI. This CDR3 is built from 16 residues. The ends lost 3 bases at V and 3 bases at J; junction bases unmatched: 6.

The rearrangement uses TRBV7-2 and TRBJ2-6; D possibly corresponds to TRBD2 (6 bases). Germline V gene lookup returns CDR1 SGHTA and CDR2 FQGNSA. This CDR3 spans 17 amino acids. V was cut by 4 bases and J by 1 base, with 14 bases left in between. The CDR3: CASSSPSAASGANVLTF. DNA of the CDR3: TGTGCCAGCAGCTCCCCTAGCGCGGCTTCTGGGGCCAACGTCCTGACTTTC.

The count of this clonotype is one. The genes are TRBV12-3 or TRBV12-4 and TRBJ1-4, with a weak D call TRBD1 (5 bases). The ends were cut back, 3 bases at V and 8 bases at J, with 16 bases in the middle. The CDR3 is made up of 15 amino acids. CDR3 nucleotide sequence: TGTGCCAGCAGTTTGGGGGAGTTGGTGCGGGAAAAACTGTTTTTT. The encoded protein is CASSLGELVREKLFF.

The chain uses TRBV7-9 and TRBJ2-2, with 9 bases lining up with TRBD1. The CDR3 extends over 16 amino acids. Losses at the gene ends were 4 bases for V and 6 bases for J; bases not matched to a gene: 9. Germline V gives CDR1 SEHNR, CDR2 FQNEAQ (reference sequence). The CDR3 is CASSSPGQGNPGELFF. CDR3 DNA sequence: TGTGCCAGCAGCTCTCCGGGACAGGGAAACCCCGGGGAGCTGTTTTTT. The variable domain in full, completed from reference TRBV7-9 and TRBJ2-2, reads DTGVSQNPRHKITKRGQNVTFRCDPISEHNRLYWYRQTLGQGPEFLTYFQNEAQLEKSRLLSDRFSAERPKGSFSTLEIQRTEQGDSAMYLCASSSPGQGNPGELFFGEGSRLTVL.

This clonotype was picked up a small number of times. The genes are TRBV3-1 and TRBJ2-7; D gene unclear. V lost 3 bases, J lost 2 bases, and 14 bases lay in between. The CDR3 loop spans 15 amino acids. Per the germline V gene, CDR1 is LGHDT and CDR2 is YNNKEL (reference sequence). CDR3 region: CASSHSTGPPYEQYF. The CDR3, as DNA: TGTGCCAGCAGCCATAGTACGGGCCCCCCCTACGAGCAGTACTTC.

This chain uses TRBV13 with TRBJ2-4; no firm D call. CDR3 length equals 14 residues. The V and J ends lost 4 bases and 0 bases respectively, with 7 bases between them. CDR1 PRHDT and CDR2 FYEKMQ come from the germline V gene (reference sequence). The DNA for the CDR3 is TGTGCCAGCAGCTCAGACCTAGCCAAAAACATTCAGTACTTC. It yields the protein CASSSDLAKNIQYF.

V usage is TRBV12-3 or TRBV12-4 and J usage is TRBJ1-4; D unclear. The CDR3 runs 10 residues. The V gene lost 8 bases and the J gene lost 8 bases, with 6 bases spanning the gap. In DNA form, the CDR3 reads TGTGCCAGCGGTCAAGAAAAACTGTTTTTT. Protein sequence: CASGQEKLFF.

This chain joins TRBV20-1 and TRBJ2-1; D is uncertain. Trimming took off 0 bases at V and 8 bases at J, with 14 bases between the two ends. The germline V gene encodes CDR1 DFQATT and CDR2 SNEGSKA (reference sequence). This CDR3 has 14 residues. The CDR3 loop is CSARDRVLMDEQFF. CDR3 coding DNA: TGCAGTGCTAGAGATCGGGTCTTAATGGATGAGCAGTTCTTC.

The genes are TRBV13 and TRBJ1-2; 10 positions match TRBD1. The CDR3 runs 16 residues. J was trimmed by 4 bases and V by 5 bases; bases with no gene match: 10. In germline, CDR1 is PRHDT, CDR2 FYEKMQ (reference sequence). The CDR3 DNA reads TGTGCCAGCAGCACCGGGACAGGGGTCGTAGTCTATGGCTACACCTTC. This gives the protein CASSTGTGVVVYGYTF.